The TCR beta chain described here comes from a study of beta chain features in type 1 diabetes. In germline, CDR1 is SGHRS, CDR2 YFSETQ. This CDR3 region has 16 residues. The germline V and J ends were trimmed by 1 base and 0 bases, with 11 bases remaining between them. This clone has more than one count but fewer than ten. Of the isolated RNA, all was reverse transcribed, and so the sequenced material was expressed TCRB transcripts. The table came from immunoSEQ multiplex PCR; TCRdb's copy has only in-frame clones and leaves some out. The table shows around 300,000 clones, with about 8.5% occurring only once.

V usage is TRBV5-1 and J usage is TRBJ1-3; D is unclear. The sequencing input was central memory CD4+ T cells from blood. The sequence was obtained from a woman aged 18-35 years in good health. The CDR3 loop reads CASSLSAGTSGNTIYF. The CDR3 region has the DNA TGCGCCAGCAGCTTGTCGGCAGGAACCTCTGGAAACACCATATATTTT.